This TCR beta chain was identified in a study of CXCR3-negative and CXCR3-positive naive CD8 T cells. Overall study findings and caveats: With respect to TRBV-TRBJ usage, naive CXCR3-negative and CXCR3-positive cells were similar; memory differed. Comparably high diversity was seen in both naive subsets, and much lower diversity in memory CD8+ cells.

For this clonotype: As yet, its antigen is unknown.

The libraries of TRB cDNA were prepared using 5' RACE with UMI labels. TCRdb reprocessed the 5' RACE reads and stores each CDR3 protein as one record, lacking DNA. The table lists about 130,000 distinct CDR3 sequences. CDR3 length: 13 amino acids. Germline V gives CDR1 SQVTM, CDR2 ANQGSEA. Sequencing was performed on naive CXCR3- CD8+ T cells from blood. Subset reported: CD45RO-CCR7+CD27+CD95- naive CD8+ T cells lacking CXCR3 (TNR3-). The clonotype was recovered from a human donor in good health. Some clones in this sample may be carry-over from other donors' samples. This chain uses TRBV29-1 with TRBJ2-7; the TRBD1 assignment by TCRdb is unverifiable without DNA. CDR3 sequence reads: CSIRTGDSYEQYF.